This section outlines one TCR beta chain sequence together with its context. This CDR3 comprises 12 residues. The ends lost 3 bases at V and 4 bases at J; junction bases unmatched: 2. Per the germline V gene, CDR1 is SQVTM and CDR2 is ANQGSEA. This entry comes from a study of CD8 T cells in Susac syndrome. Through negative isolation, CD4+ and CD8+ T cells were obtained, while TEMRA cells were enriched using FACS. Reverse transcription of roughly 0.5 to 1 ug RNA was carried out with random hexamers. Amplification of TCR beta CDR3 by immunoSEQ multiplex PCR spanned 54 Vbeta and 13 Jbeta. TCRdb ran MiXCR on the immunoSEQ multiplex PCR reads and lists one entry per CDR3 protein. Of hundreds of thousands of distinct CDR3 sequences in the sample, approximately 95% were seen once.

This receptor was taken from a human donor with multiple sclerosis. The chain couples TRBV29-1 to TRBJ1-2, with 7 nucleotides matching TRBD1. The specimen was CD4+ T cells from PBMCs. CDR3 sequence: CSVDGTAYGYTF. CDR3 nucleotide sequence: TGCAGCGTTGATGGGACAGCCTATGGCTACACCTTC.